These 30 T cell receptor beta chains were all obtained from the same sample, sequenced in a study of CD8 T cells in Susac syndrome. With random hexamers, roughly 0.5 to 1 ug RNA was reverse transcribed. TCRdb independently ran MiXCR on the immunoSEQ multiplex PCR reads; one entry per CDR3 protein. Seen here are about 210,000 distinct CDR3 sequences, around 95% observed once, and the top ten hold 0.085% to 0.1%. The material sequenced was CD4+ T cells from PBMCs. The receptor set was obtained from a human donor with multiple sclerosis.

The rearrangement joins TRBV14 to TRBJ1-6; a weak D match, TRBD1 (5 bases). V was cut by 5 bases and J by 9 bases, with 17 bases left in between. The CDR3 is 15 amino acids. Germline V gene sequence: CDR1 SGHDN, CDR2 FVKESK. CDR3 protein: CASSTWGMRSSPLHF. The CDR3 DNA reads TGTGCCAGCAGCACCTGGGGCATGAGGAGTTCACCCCTCCACTTT.

V is TRBV3-1 and J is TRBJ1-5; no firm D call. Trimming shortened V by 3 bases and J by 1 base, and 10 bases separated the two germline ends. This CDR3 region has 15 residues. CDR1 and CDR2 (germline): LGHDT, YNNKEL (reference sequence). The CDR3 DNA reads as TGTGCCAGCAGCCAGGCCCCCCAGAGCAATCAGCCCCAGCATTTT. This encodes CASSQAPQSNQPQHF.

This clonotype was observed once. One end of the junction fails to match germline, which may point to a read error. The gene calls are TRBV7-9 and TRBJ2-3, with TRBD2 matching 10 bases. The CDR3 covers 14 residues. From germline, CDR1 is SEHNR and CDR2 FQNEAQ (reference sequence). This CDR3 is CASSLASGRDTQYF. For the CDR3, the DNA is TGTGCCAGCAGCCTAGCTAGCGGGAGAGATACGCAGTATTTT.

The chain carries TRBV6-5 and TRBJ2-5, with TRBD1 identical over 7 bases. The CDR3 is 15 amino acids. The germline CDR1 and CDR2 sequences are MNHEY and SVGAGI. The J segment lost 2 bases and the V segment lost 6 bases, leaving 9 bases of the junction unmatched. CDR3 in amino acids: CASSKQGKGQETQYF. The CDR3 DNA follows: TGTGCCAGCAGCAAACAGGGGAAAGGGCAAGAGACCCAGTACTTC.

V is TRBV20-1 and J is TRBJ2-3; D not resolved. The CDR3 consists of 14 residues. Germline V lookup: CDR1 DFQATT, CDR2 SNEGSKA (reference sequence). V was trimmed by 3 bases and J by 0 bases, leaving 10 bases between them. The CDR3 nucleotides are TGCAGTGCTAGTGTCGCATCTAGCACAGATACGCAGTATTTT. Its translation is CSASVASSTDTQYF.

This rearrangement joins TRBV7-2 to TRBJ2-1, with 7 bases aligning to TRBD2. The CDR3 totals 14 residues. Germline loops: CDR1 SGHTA, CDR2 FQGNSA. Germline trimming cut 3 bases from V and 7 bases from J; bases unmatched to any gene: 6. The CDR3 sequence is CASSFGGGWNEQFF. The CDR3 region has the DNA TGTGCCAGCAGCTTCGGCGGGGGATGGAATGAGCAGTTCTTC.

The V call is TRBV7-3, the J call TRBJ2-5; maybe TRBD2 (6 bases). V lost 5 bases to trimming and J lost 4 bases, with 14 bases between them. CDR1 is SGHTA, CDR2 FQGTGA, per germline. The CDR3 has 14 amino acids. The CDR3 spells CASSPGGARETQYF. The CDR3 bases are TGTGCCAGCAGCCCGGGCGGGGCCCGAGAGACCCAGTACTTC. Drawing the rest from reference TRBV7-3 and TRBJ2-5, the complete variable domain is GAGVSQTPSNKVTEKGKYVELRCDPISGHTALYWYRQSLGQGPEFLIYFQGTGAADDSGLPNDRFFAVRPEGSVSTLKIQRTERGDSAVYLCASSPGGARETQYFGPGTRLLVL.

The rearrangement links TRBV29-1 to TRBJ1-1; 7 bases agree with TRBD1. The V and J ends lost 7 bases and 5 bases, in that order; junction bases with no gene match: 10. Per germline, CDR1 SQVTM and CDR2 ANQGSEA. The CDR3 contains 13 residues. CDR3 in DNA: TGCAGCGCTTCGACAGGGATGGGGACTGAAGCTTTCTTT. Protein product: CSASTGMGTEAFF. The full variable domain, completed using reference TRBV29-1 and TRBJ1-1, is SAVISQKPSRDICQRGTSLTIQCQVDSQVTMMFWYRQQPGQSLTLIATANQGSEATYESGFVIDKFPISRPNLTFSTLTVSNMSPEDSSIYLCSASTGMGTEAFFGQGTRLTVV.

The chain joins TRBV30 to TRBJ1-2; 10 bases line up with TRBD1. The germline gives CDR1 GTSNPN, CDR2 SVGIG (reference sequence). This CDR3 spans 13 amino acids. The CDR3 region has the DNA TGTGCTTACAGCAGGACAGGGGGACATGGCTACACCTTC. Translated: CAYSRTGGHGYTF.

The rearrangement links TRBV20-1 to TRBJ2-3, with D unresolved. Germline V lookup: CDR1 DFQATT, CDR2 SNEGSKA (reference sequence). The ends were cut back, 3 bases at V and 0 bases at J, with 7 bases in the middle. This CDR3 comprises 13 residues. CDR3 nucleotide sequence: TGCAGTGCTAGCTACAGAAGCACAGATACGCAGTATTTT. This gives the protein CSASYRSTDTQYF.

The chain is built from TRBV2 and TRBJ1-2, with D unclear. V shed 5 bases and J shed 6 bases, with 7 bases lying between them. This CDR3 has 11 residues. Germline loops: CDR1 SNHLY, CDR2 FYNNEI. CDR3 amino acids: CASSPDDGYTF. The CDR3 DNA is TGTGCCAGCAGTCCCGATGATGGCTACACCTTC.

V and J are TRBV12-3 or TRBV12-4 and TRBJ1-2; D is perhaps TRBD1 (6 bases). The CDR3 covers 13 residues. V gave up 6 bases and J gave up 4 bases, with 12 bases separating them. The CDR3 spells CASSPTGPYGYTF. The CDR3 region has the DNA TGTGCCAGCAGCCCAACAGGGCCCTATGGCTACACCTTC.

The J gene is TRBJ2-1, the V gene TRBV7-2; D gene ambiguous. Germline loops: CDR1 SGHTA, CDR2 FQGNSA. With 5 bases removed from V and 0 bases from J, the gap between germline ends came to 11 bases. This CDR3 is 15 amino acids long. The CDR3 here is CASSPTASSYNEQFF. CDR3 nucleotide sequence: TGTGCCAGCAGCCCGACTGCCAGCTCCTACAATGAGCAGTTCTTC.

The rearrangement uses TRBV7-9 and TRBJ2-1, with 10 bases identical to TRBD1. V lost 6 bases to trimming and J lost 4 bases; unmatched junction nucleotides: 6. The CDR3 totals 15 residues. Germline CDR1 is SEHNR and CDR2 is FQNEAQ (reference sequence). The CDR3 sequence is CASRETGGLYNEQFF. CDR3 DNA sequence: TGTGCCAGCAGGGAGACAGGGGGCCTATACAATGAGCAGTTCTTC.

This chain connects TRBV15 to TRBJ2-1; D is perhaps TRBD1 (6 bases). Trimming took 5 bases from V and 6 from J, leaving 14 bases between them. Germline assignment: CDR1 LNHNV and CDR2 YYDKDF (reference sequence). The length of the CDR3 is 14 residues. The CDR3 DNA is TGTGCCACCAGCCCCCAGGGGATAGGCAATGAGCAGTTCTTC. Its translation is CATSPQGIGNEQFF.

The V gene is TRBV5-1, the J gene TRBJ1-1; TRBD1 might be the D (5 bases). Germline CDR1 and CDR2: SGHRS and YFSETQ. The CDR3 covers 17 residues. The V and J ends lost 0 bases and 0 bases respectively, with 15 bases between them. CDR3 nucleotides: TGCGCCAGCAGCTTGGCCTTGGGATTCAGGGTGAACACTGAAGCTTTCTTT. Translation gives CASSLALGFRVNTEAFF. Looking up the rest from reference TRBV5-1 and TRBJ1-1 gives the full variable domain: KAGVTQTPRYLIKTRGQQVTLSCSPISGHRSVSWYQQTPGQGLQFLFEYFSETQRNKGNFPGRFSGRQFSNSRSEMNVSTLELGDSALYLCASSLALGFRVNTEAFFGQGTRLTVV.

The chain uses TRBV5-1 and TRBJ2-7, with 12 bases identical to TRBD2. This CDR3 has 16 amino acids. Germline V gene sequence: CDR1 SGHRS, CDR2 YFSETQ. Trimming at V came to 4 bases and at J to 0 bases, leaving 5 bases not matched to a gene. DNA of the CDR3: TGCGCCAGCAGCCCCGGACTAGCGGGGCCCTCCTACGAGCAGTACTTC. Translating gives CASSPGLAGPSYEQYF.

The count of this clonotype is one. The chain uses TRBV20-1 and TRBJ2-1, with 9 bases fitting TRBD2. Unmatched junction bases numbered 2, after V lost 5 bases and J lost 3 bases. This CDR3 region has 13 residues. Germline loops: CDR1 DFQATT, CDR2 SNEGSKA (reference sequence). The CDR3 loop reads CSAGTSFYNEQFF. Here the CDR3 DNA reads TGCAGTGCTGGGACTAGCTTCTACAATGAGCAGTTCTTC.

The chain recombines TRBV7-3 with TRBJ2-7; 7 nucleotides align to TRBD1. The V segment lost 1 base and the J segment 4 bases; nucleotides outside the gene matches: 7. This CDR3 is built from 15 residues. CDR1 is SGHTA and CDR2 is FQGTGA in the germline V gene. The CDR3 DNA sequence: TGTGCCAGCAGCTTAAATCGAGGGGGCGAGTACGAGCAGTACTTC. Translation gives CASSLNRGGEYEQYF.

The gene calls are TRBV5-1 and TRBJ2-1, with unresolved D. The V gene's germline CDR1 is SGHRS and CDR2 YFSETQ. V lost 1 base and J 6 bases, leaving 8 bases between the germline ends. The CDR3 contains 13 residues. The CDR3 region is CASSLNYRNEQFF. CDR3 coding DNA: TGCGCCAGCAGCTTGAACTATCGCAATGAGCAGTTCTTC.

V is TRBV18 and J is TRBJ2-7; D gene unclear. The CDR3 is 15 amino acids. In germline, CDR1 is KGHSH, CDR2 LQKENI. V was shortened by 1 base and J by 0 bases, with 10 bases between the two germline ends. The DNA of the CDR3 is TGTGCCAGCTCACCACTGCAAAGGAGCTCCTACGAGCAGTACTTC. Translation gives CASSPLQRSSYEQYF. Drawing the rest from reference TRBV18 and TRBJ2-7, the complete variable domain is NAGVMQNPRHLVRRRGQEARLRCSPMKGHSHVYWYRQLPEEGLKFMVYLQKENIIDESGMPKERFSAEFPKEGPSILRIQQVVRGDSAAYFCASSPLQRSSYEQYFGPGTRLTVT.

The chain links TRBV15 to TRBJ1-4, with 7 bases identical to TRBD1. CDR1 LNHNV and CDR2 YYDKDF come from the germline V gene (reference sequence). The V segment lost 4 bases and the J segment 8 bases; nucleotides outside the gene matches: 13. The CDR3 covers 16 residues. CDR3 in DNA: TGTGCCACCAGCACTCGTACGACAGGGCGAGGGGAAAAACTGTTTTTT. Residues: CATSTRTTGRGEKLFF.

The rearrangement joins TRBV7-2 to TRBJ2-7; D is undetermined. V was cut by 5 bases and J by 5 bases, with 16 bases left in between. Germline CDR1 SGHTA, CDR2 FQGNSA. This CDR3 spans 14 amino acids. CDR3 nucleotide sequence: TGTGCCAGCAGCCCTAGGACCGGAGTTGACGAGCAGTACTTC. Translation gives CASSPRTGVDEQYF. The complete variable domain, with remaining parts taken from reference TRBV7-2 and TRBJ2-7, reads GAGVSQSPSNKVTEKGKDVELRCDPISGHTALYWYRQSLGQGLEFLIYFQGNSAPDKSGLPSDRFSAERTGGSVSTLTIQRTQQEDSAVYLCASSPRTGVDEQYFGPGTRLTVT.

CDR3 DNA: TGTGCCAGCAGAACAAGGACAGACTCACCCCTCCACTTT. Its protein product is CASRTRTDSPLHF. V and J are TRBV6-2 or TRBV6-3 and TRBJ1-6; D perhaps matches TRBD1 (6 bases). The germline gives CDR1 MNHEY, CDR2 SVGEGT. V was trimmed by 6 bases and J by 10 bases, leaving 13 bases between them. The CDR3 covers 13 residues.

The genes are TRBV2 and TRBJ2-3, with a possible D match to TRBD2 (6 bases). The germline gives CDR1 SNHLY, CDR2 FYNNEI. Trimming removed 8 bases from V and 4 bases from J, with 16 bases in between. CDR3 length equals 14 residues. CDR3 protein: CASGRTKTSDTQYF. The CDR3 region has the DNA TGTGCCAGCGGCCGGACTAAAACCTCAGATACGCAGTATTTT.

The chain uses TRBV6-4 and TRBJ1-2; D may be TRBD1 (5 bases). Germline V CDR1 and CDR2: MRHNA, SNTAGT. CDR3 length: 16 residues. Trimming left V 3 bases short and J 4 bases short, with 18 bases between. The CDR3 spells CASSETRDGPGYGYTF. CDR3 DNA sequence: TGTGCCAGCAGTGAGACACGGGACGGACCTGGCTATGGCTACACCTTC.

The V gene is TRBV30, the J gene TRBJ1-2; 8 bases agree with TRBD1. The CDR3 has 12 amino acids. V lost 2 bases, J lost 4 bases, and 0 bases stayed unmatched. Germline V lookup: CDR1 GTSNPN, CDR2 SVGIG (reference sequence). The CDR3 here is CAWSTGGYGYTF. CDR3 nucleotide sequence: TGTGCCTGGAGTACAGGGGGCTATGGCTACACCTTC.

CDR3 in amino acids: CASSIWARATDTQYF. The CDR3 nucleotides read TGTGCCAGTAGTATATGGGCCAGGGCCACAGATACGCAGTATTTT. The V gene is TRBV19, the J gene TRBJ2-3; D is perhaps TRBD1 (5 bases). Looked up from germline, CDR1 is LNHDA and CDR2 is SQIVND (reference sequence). Trimming took 2 bases from V and 2 from J, leaving 11 bases between them. The CDR3 loop spans 15 amino acids.

The chain employs TRBV27 and TRBJ2-1, with TRBD2 matching over 10 bases. CDR3 length: 16 amino acids. V shed 8 bases, J shed 4 bases, and the junction held 11 bases outside the gene matches. Germline loops: CDR1 MNHEY, CDR2 SMNVEV (reference sequence). The CDR3 DNA is TGTGCCAGCGGGACCAGACTAGCGGGTATTTACAATGAGCAGTTCTTC. This sequence encodes CASGTRLAGIYNEQFF.

This chain joins TRBV29-1 and TRBJ1-2; D remains ambiguous. V was cut by 5 bases and J by 4 bases, with 14 bases left in between. Germline lookup yields CDR1 SQVTM and CDR2 ANQGSEA. This CDR3 is built from 13 residues. CDR3 in DNA: TGCAGCGTTAGCCCCGGCCAGTTCTATGGCTACACCTTC. Its translation: CSVSPGQFYGYTF.